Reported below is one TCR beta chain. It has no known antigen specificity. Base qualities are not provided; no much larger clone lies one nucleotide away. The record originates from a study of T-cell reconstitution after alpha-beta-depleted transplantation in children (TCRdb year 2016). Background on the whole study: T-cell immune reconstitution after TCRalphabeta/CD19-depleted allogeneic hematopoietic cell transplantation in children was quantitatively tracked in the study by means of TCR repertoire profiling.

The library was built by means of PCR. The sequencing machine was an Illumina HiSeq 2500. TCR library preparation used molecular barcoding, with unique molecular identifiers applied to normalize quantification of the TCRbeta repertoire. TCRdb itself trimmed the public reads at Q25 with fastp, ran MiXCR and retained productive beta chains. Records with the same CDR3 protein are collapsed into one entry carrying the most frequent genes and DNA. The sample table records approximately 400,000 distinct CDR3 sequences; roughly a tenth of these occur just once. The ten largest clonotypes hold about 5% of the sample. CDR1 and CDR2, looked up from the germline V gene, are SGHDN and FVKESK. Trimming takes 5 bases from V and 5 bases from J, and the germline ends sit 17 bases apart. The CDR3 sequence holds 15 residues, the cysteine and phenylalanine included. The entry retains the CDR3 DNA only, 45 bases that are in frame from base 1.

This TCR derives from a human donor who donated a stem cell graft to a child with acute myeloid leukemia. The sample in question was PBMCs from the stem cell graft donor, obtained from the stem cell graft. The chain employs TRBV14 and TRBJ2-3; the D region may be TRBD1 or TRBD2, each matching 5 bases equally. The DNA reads TGTGCCAGCAGCTATTCCGCAGGGAGTGTAGATACGCAGTATTTT. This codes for CASSYSAGSVDTQYF.